Listed below are T cell receptor beta chains from one sample, sequenced in a study of cytomegalovirus exposure and HLA in healthy donors. Method: immunoSEQ multiplex PCR; TCRdb's copy keeps in-frame clones and lacks some. The sample shows 250,000 to 350,000 clones, roughly 89% of them seen only once. Sequencing was performed on PBMCs. These receptor sequences come from a man aged 35 to 55 in good health and CMV-seropositive. Both conserved end residues are part of each CDR3. D genes are given only for firm matches. Size values are once, few and many counts, or a class for expanded clones, and some rows have none.

cdr3_aa,cdr3_nt,v_call,j_call,d_call,clone_size,cdr3_length
CASSIRGSGANVLTF,TGTGCCAGCAGCATCAGGGGTTCTGGGGCCAACGTCCTGACTTTC,TRBV7-3,TRBJ2-6,.,.,15
CASRSGTGVDTQYF,TGTGCCAGCAGGTCCGGGACAGGGGTAGATACGCAGTATTTT,TRBV28,TRBJ2-3,TRBD1,.,14
CASSLGARGELFF,TGTGCCAGCAGTTTGGGGGCAAGAGGGGAGCTGTTTTTT,TRBV25-1,TRBJ2-2,.,.,13
CASSPLRVGRNTEAFF,TGTGCCAGCAGCCCTCTCCGGGTAGGAAGGAACACTGAAGCTTTCTTT,TRBV7-8,TRBJ1-1,.,.,16
CASSPGLAGYNEQYF,TGCGCCAGCAGCCCGGGACTAGCGGGATACAACGAGCAGTACTTC,TRBV4-1,TRBJ2-7,TRBD2,.,15
CASSLRAGDGYTF,TGTGCCAGCAGCCTCCGGGCAGGGGATGGCTACACCTTC,TRBV2,TRBJ1-2,.,few,13
CASRPGTGAETQYF,TGTGCCAGCAGACCCGGGACAGGGGCGGAGACCCAGTACTTC,TRBV2,TRBJ2-5,TRBD1,.,14
CASSRQGPNYGYTF,TGTGCCAGCAGTCGACAGGGACCTAACTATGGCTACACCTTC,TRBV27,TRBJ1-2,TRBD1,.,14
CASSDKGPEAQPQHF,TGTGCCAGCAGTGATAAGGGCCCGGAGGCTCAGCCCCAGCATTTT,TRBV2,TRBJ1-5,.,.,15
CASSLGPGLNTEAFF,TGTGCCAGCAGCTTAGGGCCAGGGCTGAACACTGAAGCTTTCTTT,TRBV11-2,TRBJ1-1,.,.,15
CAIRTGGREQFF,TGTGCCATCAGGACAGGGGGCAGGGAGCAGTTCTTC,TRBV10-3,TRBJ2-1,TRBD1,once,12
CASSGGDRERVLF,TGTGCCAGTAGTGGCGGGGACAGGGAAAGGGTACTCTTC,TRBV19,TRBJ2-1,TRBD1,once,13
CASSPGLAVPRTTETQYF,TGTGCCAGCAGCCCGGGACTAGCGGTCCCCCGCACGACGGAGACCCAGTACTTC,TRBV5-6,TRBJ2-5,TRBD2,.,18
CASSPTTSLAYEQYF,TGTGCCAGCAGCCCCACGACTAGCTTGGCCTACGAGCAGTACTTC,TRBV9,TRBJ2-7,TRBD2,.,15
CASSFVRQGPSGGTEAFF,TGTGCCAGCAGTTTTGTAAGGCAGGGGCCGTCCGGGGGGACTGAAGCTTTCTTT,TRBV28,TRBJ1-1,.,.,18
CATEPGGNQPQHF,TGTGCCACCGAACCAGGGGGCAATCAGCCCCAGCATTTT,TRBV19,TRBJ1-5,.,.,13
CASSQSGGLVQETQYF,TGTGCCAGCAGCCAAAGCGGGGGATTGGTCCAAGAGACCCAGTACTTC,TRBV7-3,TRBJ2-5,TRBD2,.,16
CASSLDRPETALINEQFF,TGTGCCAGCAGCTTGGACAGGCCTGAGACGGCCCTCATTAATGAGCAGTTCTTC,TRBV7-6,TRBJ2-1,TRBD1,.,18
CASSLWDRGYEQYF,TGTGCCAGCAGCTTGTGGGACAGGGGCTACGAGCAGTACTTC,TRBV5-6,TRBJ2-7,TRBD1,once,14
CSSMEMNTEAFF,TGTTCCAGCATGGAGATGAACACTGAAGCTTTCTTT,TRBV7-9,TRBJ1-1,.,.,12
CASSVLASKDTGELFF,TGTGCCAGCAGCGTCCTAGCGAGTAAGGACACCGGGGAGCTGTTTTTT,TRBV9,TRBJ2-2,.,.,16
CSVGGAYEQYF,TGCAGCGTTGGCGGAGCTTACGAGCAGTACTTC,TRBV29-1,TRBJ2-7,.,.,11
CASSLKTGNYGYTF,TGTGCCAGCAGCTTAAAGACAGGGAACTATGGCTACACCTTC,TRBV5-6,TRBJ1-2,TRBD1,few,14
CASSYTGANSYEQYF,TGTGCCAGCAGCTACACAGGGGCCAACTCCTACGAGCAGTACTTC,TRBV2,TRBJ2-7,TRBD1,.,15
CASRGTYSNQPQHF,TGTGCCAGCAGAGGGACATACAGCAATCAGCCCCAGCATTTT,TRBV2,TRBJ1-5,.,.,14
CASSYLTGPSGNTIYF,TGTGCCAGCAGTTACCTGACAGGGCCCTCTGGAAACACCATATATTTT,TRBV6-5,TRBJ1-3,TRBD1,.,16
CASTVQGAGNTIYF,TGTGCCAGCACCGTACAGGGGGCCGGAAACACCATATATTTT,TRBV28,TRBJ1-3,TRBD1,few,14
CASSPGQGNYGYTF,TGTGCCAGCAGTCCCGGACAGGGTAACTATGGCTACACCTTC,TRBV27,TRBJ1-2,TRBD1,.,14
CASSVTGYRSTEAFF,TGTGCCAGTAGTGTGACAGGGTATCGTAGCACTGAAGCTTTCTTT,TRBV19,TRBJ1-1,TRBD1,.,15
CASREQGLGTEAFF,TGTGCCAGTAGGGAACAGGGTCTTGGCACTGAAGCTTTCTTT,TRBV19,TRBJ1-1,.,.,14
CASSETGGDTDTQYF,TGTGCCAGCAGCGAGACCGGGGGGGACACAGATACGCAGTATTTT,TRBV9,TRBJ2-3,TRBD2,.,15
CASSSSGTGAYKQYF,TGTGCCAGCAGTTCGTCCGGGACTGGGGCCTACAAGCAGTACTTC,TRBV28,TRBJ2-7,.,.,15
CASSYGQMNTEAFF,TGTGCCAGCAGCTATGGACAGATGAACACTGAAGCTTTCTTT,TRBV5-6,TRBJ1-1,.,.,14
CASSVGGQMNYEQYF,TGTGCCAGCAGCGTAGGGGGACAGATGAACTACGAGCAGTACTTC,TRBV9,TRBJ2-7,TRBD1,.,15
CASSRRGQGSTDTQYF,TGTGCCAGCAGCCGTAGGGGACAGGGGTCCACAGATACGCAGTATTTT,TRBV11-2,TRBJ2-3,TRBD1,once,16
CASSGGQGEIYEQYF,TGCGCCAGCAGTGGGGGACAGGGGGAGATCTACGAGCAGTACTTC,TRBV10-1,TRBJ2-7,TRBD1,.,15
CASSDQTGDTQYF,TGTGCCAGCAGTGACCAAACGGGGGATACGCAGTATTTT,TRBV6-4,TRBJ2-3,.,.,13
CSSSLTEDTQYF,TGTTCCAGCAGCCTGACAGAAGATACGCAGTATTTT,TRBV7-9,TRBJ2-3,.,.,12
CATSRDRGTGTDTQYF,TGTGCCACCAGCAGAGATCGGGGGACAGGGACAGATACGCAGTATTTT,TRBV15,TRBJ2-3,TRBD1,.,16
CASSPGDLNTEAFF,TGTGCCAGCAGCCCTGGCGACTTGAACACTGAAGCTTTCTTT,TRBV11-2,TRBJ1-1,.,.,14
CASSFTVTKNIQYF,TGCGCCAGCAGCTTCACAGTCACCAAAAACATTCAGTACTTC,TRBV5-1,TRBJ2-4,.,.,14
CASSPTSAVGYTQYF,TGCGCCAGCAGCCCAACTAGCGCAGTGGGGTATACGCAGTATTTT,TRBV5-1,TRBJ2-3,TRBD2,.,15
CASSLRGVGQTNTGELFF,TGTGCCAGCAGCTTGAGGGGTGTCGGACAGACGAACACCGGGGAGCTGTTTTTT,TRBV5-4,TRBJ2-2,.,.,18
CASAVSNTEAFF,TGTGCCAGCGCGGTTTCGAACACTGAAGCTTTCTTT,TRBV2,TRBJ1-1,.,.,12
CASSVRESGANVLTF,TGTGCCAGCAGCGTAAGAGAGTCTGGGGCCAACGTCCTGACTTTC,TRBV9,TRBJ2-6,.,.,15
CASSPTGSYEQYF,TGCGCCAGCAGCCCGACAGGGTCCTACGAGCAGTACTTC,TRBV5-1,TRBJ2-7,TRBD1,.,13